Here is one T cell receptor (beta chain) with its context. Antigen: not known. This sample is drawn from a study of hypomethylating agent response in myelodysplastic syndrome. Study-level information: The most frequent mutation was TET2, in 5 of 11 patients. Findings and caveats of the study: Whether shared GLIPH2 clusters recognize novel MDS antigens was not confirmed. Control donors' ages did not match those of MDS patients.

Under the authors' procedure: About 1.6% of 150,000 to 200,000 clonotypes matched previously reported viral-epitope-specific VDJdb entries. The table came from immunoSEQ multiplex PCR; TCRdb's copy has only in-frame clones and leaves some out. Clone size and V and J calls were adopted from that table, with D and trimming inferred from the DNA. The table shows several thousand clones, with roughly 87% occurring only once. The CDR3 is 13 residues long. Trimming stripped 3 bases from V and 5 bases from J, with 9 bases between. Germline V gene data show CDR1 as LGHNT and CDR2 as FRNRAP. The rearrangement links TRBV12-5 to TRBJ2-3, with a weak D call TRBD2 (6 bases). Sequenced here: bone marrow, sampled before or after starting hypomethylating agent treatment for myelodysplastic syndrome (not recorded which). This clonotype was sampled from a human donor with myelodysplastic syndrome. The CDR3 bases are TGTGCTAGTGGTTTCCGGACTATAGATACGCAGTATTTT. Its translation: CASGFRTIDTQYF.